A single sample gave rise to the 18 T cell receptor beta chains below, sequenced in a study of Graves' ophthalmopathy and Graves' hyperthyroidism. The authors amplified TCR beta CDR3 regions from RNA transcripts. A first-round RT-PCR used HTBI primers, followed by a second-round multiplex PCR. A single record per CDR3 protein comes from TCRdb applying MiXCR to the multiplex PCR reads. The sample gives under 800,000 distinct CDR3 sequences, about a fifth of which show up once; approximately 7% is in the top ten. Sequences were obtained from peripheral blood. These receptor sequences come from a young woman with stable Graves' hyperthyroidism. Some clones in this sample may be carry-over from other donors' samples.

On this clonotype itself: It is unclear where the CDR3 begins or ends on the DNA, so no DNA is shown, and the CDR3 is as TCRdb lists it. This rearrangement joins TRBV5-6 to TRBJ1-2; the D call in the table, TRBD1, was not verified against the DNA. Germline values: CDR1 SGHDT, CDR2 YYEEEE. A total of 13 residues make up the CDR3, ends included. CDR3: CASSFGHGTHGTF.

This chain connects TRBV14 to TRBJ2-7; 7 bases are shared with TRBD1. The V segment lost 6 bases and the J segment 3 bases; nucleotides outside the gene matches: 11. The CDR3 contains 15 residues. The germline CDR1 and CDR2 sequences are SGHDN and FVKESK. The CDR3 region has the DNA TGTGCCAGCAGTCTATACCGGGACAGAGACTACGAGCAGTACTTC. It specifies CASSLYRDRDYEQYF.

In this sample, this clonotype turned up once. CDR3 in amino acids: CASSAESRPFSPYYEQYF. CDR3 DNA: TGTGCCAGCAGTGCGGAATCGAGGCCTTTCAGCCCCTACTACGAGCAGTACTTC. The V call is TRBV6-1, the J call TRBJ2-7; D unclear. Germline values: CDR1 MNHNS, CDR2 SASEGT. The CDR3 extends over 18 amino acids. The ends were cut back, 4 bases at V and 3 bases at J, with 25 bases in the middle.

The V call is TRBV13, the J call TRBJ1-2, with D maybe TRBD1 (5 bases). Trimming removed 3 bases from V and 4 bases from J, with 12 bases in between. The V gene's germline CDR1 is PRHDT and CDR2 FYEKMQ (reference sequence). The length of the CDR3 is 14 residues. CDR3 protein: CASSLRQGFYGYTF. The DNA of the CDR3 is TGTGCCAGCAGCTTGCGTCAGGGCTTCTATGGCTACACCTTC.

At least ten counts were recorded for this clonotype. The chain couples TRBV6-5 to TRBJ2-7; weak D call: TRBD2 (5 bases). Trimming cost V 2 bases and J 1 base, with 12 bases left between them. From germline, CDR1 is MNHEY and CDR2 SVGAGI. The CDR3 totals 15 residues. CDR3 sequence: CASSYRVRRSYEQYF. The CDR3 DNA is TGTGCCAGCAGTTACAGGGTGAGGAGGTCCTACGAGCAGTACTTC.

This clonotype has a count of ten or more. The chain recombines TRBV6-1 with TRBJ1-2; 7 bases match TRBD1. Germline V gives CDR1 MNHNS, CDR2 SASEGT. CDR3 length: 14 amino acids. The V gene end was trimmed by 7 bases and the J gene end by 4 bases; junction bases not matched to a gene: 9. The CDR3 spells CASTRQGLGYGYTF. The CDR3 bases are TGTGCCAGCACAAGACAGGGCCTCGGCTATGGCTACACCTTC.

Note on this clonotype: This may arise from a read error, as a much more abundant clone is one base away. The CDR3 does not end in the conserved phenylalanine or tryptophan, so this is likely a read error. V gene TRBV7-9 combines with J gene TRBJ1-1, with D possibly being TRBD1 (5 bases). The germline V gene encodes CDR1 SEHNR and CDR2 FQNEAQ (reference sequence). The ends were cut back, 9 bases at V and 5 bases at J, with 10 bases in the middle. The CDR3 sequence is 11 residues long. CDR3 amino acids: CASQRGTEAFL. Written as DNA, the CDR3 is TGTGCCAGTCAGCGGGGGACTGAAGCTTTCCTT.

This clonotype was observed at least ten times. This chain joins TRBV5-4 and TRBJ1-1; 9 bases are a match to TRBD1. Per the germline V gene, CDR1 is SGHNT and CDR2 is YYREEE (reference sequence). This CDR3 spans 15 amino acids. Losses at the gene ends were 4 bases for V and 5 bases for J; bases not matched to a gene: 9. The CDR3 sequence is CASSPGTGMGTEAFF. The CDR3 nucleotides are TGTGCCAGCAGCCCCGGGACAGGGATGGGGACTGAAGCTTTCTTT.

The rearrangement uses TRBV6-1 and TRBJ1-2, with D maybe TRBD1 (5 bases). The CDR3 is 12 amino acids. Trimming pared 6 bases from V and 11 bases from J, leaving 16 bases between. Germline V gene sequence: CDR1 MNHNS, CDR2 SASEGT. The chain's CDR3 is CASRIGAWGYTF. CDR3 nucleotides: TGTGCCAGCAGGATAGGGGCCTGGGGTTACACCTTC.

This clonotype was detected ten times or more. J is TRBJ1-5 and V is TRBV3-1; TRBD1 might be the D (5 bases). V was cut by 0 bases and J by 6 bases, with 9 bases left in between. The germline V gene encodes CDR1 LGHDT and CDR2 YNNKEL (reference sequence). This CDR3 has 14 residues. The CDR3 bases are TGTGCCAGCAGCCAAGATACGGGGACTCAGCCCCAGCATTTT. Amino acid sequence: CASSQDTGTQPQHF.

Notes on this clonotype: A much larger clone differs from this one at a single base, so this may be a read error. V gene TRBV5-1 combines with J gene TRBJ2-2; D assignment may be TRBD1 or TRBD2 (6 bases each). The V end lost 3 bases, the J end lost 3 bases, and 18 bases lay between the germline ends. The CDR3 has 17 residues. Per the germline V gene, CDR1 is SGHRS and CDR2 is YFSETQ. The CDR3 coding sequence is TGCGCCAGCAGCTCGGTCCGCGCCGGGGGCCACACCGGGGAGCTGTTTTTT. Translating it yields CASSSVRAGGHTGELFF. Full variable domain (missing parts from reference TRBV5-1 and TRBJ2-2): KAGVTQTPRYLIKTRGQQVTLSCSPISGHRSVSWYQQTPGQGLQFLFEYFSETQRNKGNFPGRFSGRQFSNSRSEMNVSTLELGDSALYLCASSSVRAGGHTGELFFGEGSRLTVL.

The V gene is TRBV13, the J gene TRBJ2-7, with D maybe TRBD2 (6 bases). The CDR3 extends over 15 amino acids. Germline CDR1 PRHDT, CDR2 FYEKMQ (reference sequence). With 4 bases removed from V and 2 bases from J, the gap between germline ends came to 15 bases. This chain's CDR3 is CASSSGLTTPYEQYF. CDR3 sequence (DNA): TGTGCCAGCAGCTCTGGACTAACTACCCCCTACGAGCAGTACTTC.

This clonotype has just a few counts. The chain is built from TRBV9 and TRBJ2-5; 8 nucleotides agree with TRBD2. V lost 0 bases, J lost 4 bases, and 8 bases stayed unmatched. The CDR3 is made up of 16 amino acids. The germline V gene encodes CDR1 SGDLS and CDR2 YYNGEE. The CDR3, as DNA: TGTGCCAGCAGCGTAGACCGGGGGGGCCTGGGAGAGACCCAGTACTTC. Its translation is CASSVDRGGLGETQYF.

This clonotype was seen repeatedly, ten times or more. The chain carries TRBV28 and TRBJ2-5; perhaps TRBD2 as D (6 bases). Germline CDR1 and CDR2: MDHEN and SYDVKM. This CDR3 contains 16 residues. Deletions cut 10 bases from V and 0 bases from J, with 21 bases between. CDR3 residues: CAIGDPASVYQETQYF. Here the CDR3 DNA reads TGTGCCATTGGTGACCCGGCTAGCGTGTACCAAGAGACCCAGTACTTC. Filled out from reference TRBV28 and TRBJ2-5, the complete variable domain reads DVKVTQSSRYLVKRTGEKVFLECVQDMDHENMFWYRQDPGLGLRLIYFSYDVKMKEKGDIPEGYSVSREKKERFSLILESASTNQTSMYLCAIGDPASVYQETQYFGPGTRLLVL.

The V gene is TRBV12-3 or TRBV12-4, the J gene TRBJ2-7, with D unresolved. This CDR3 is 12 amino acids long. Deletions cut 5 bases from V and 3 bases from J, with 8 bases between. The CDR3 sequence is CASSRAFYEQYF. The CDR3 DNA reads TGTGCCAGCAGTAGGGCCTTCTACGAGCAGTACTTC.

The chain uses TRBV6-2 or TRBV6-3 and TRBJ2-2; 9 bases are a match to TRBD2. The junction had 4 bases not matched to a gene; V was cut back by 5 bases and J by 0 bases. Germline values: CDR1 MNHEY, CDR2 SVGEGT. CDR3 length equals 16 residues. The CDR3 DNA follows: TGTGCCAGCAGTGTTAGCGGGAGAACGAACACCGGGGAGCTGTTTTTT. This gives the protein CASSVSGRTNTGELFF.

There are many counts of this clonotype. The chain joins TRBV6-1 to TRBJ2-5, with 7 bases lining up with TRBD1. The V segment lost 6 bases and the J segment 5 bases; nucleotides outside the gene matches: 12. Germline CDR1 reads MNHNS; CDR2 reads SASEGT. This CDR3 has 15 residues. The CDR3 loop is CASRPQGRLWETQYF. The DNA for the CDR3 is TGTGCCAGCAGGCCACAGGGGCGGTTGTGGGAGACCCAGTACTTC.

The table lists this clonotype with a few counts. J is TRBJ1-1 and V is TRBV20-1; D gene uncertain. The germline V gene has CDR1 DFQATT and CDR2 SNEGSKA (reference sequence). This CDR3 has 13 amino acids. Trimming took 6 bases from V and 3 from J, leaving 14 bases between them. The DNA of the CDR3 is TGCAGTGCCCAACGAACGGTAGACACTGAAGCTTTCTTT. This sequence encodes CSAQRTVDTEAFF.